This T cell receptor (beta chain) was sequenced during a study of regulatory T cells in long-lasting Graves disease. V shed 6 bases, J shed 4 bases, and the junction held 12 bases outside the gene matches. Germline lookup yields CDR1 DFQATT and CDR2 SNEGSKA (reference sequence). This CDR3 comprises 14 residues. For TCR beta, libraries came from iRepertoire HTBI primers and Arm-PCR of CDR3 regions. One entry per CDR3 protein, called by TCRdb with MiXCR from the multiplex PCR reads. The repertoire consists of about 420,000 distinct CDR3 sequences, with around 15% occurring once and the leading ten covering less than 30%. In its sample, this clonotype was seen many times. The time point: newly diagnosed GD, antithyroid drugs for less than 3 months. There was RNA extracted from PBMCs, and the TCR library was made from it. This sample was also put to use in a study of T cells in Graves' hyperthyroidism and ophthalmopathy.

The V gene is TRBV20-1, the J gene TRBJ2-7; 7 nucleotides match TRBD1. The origin of this receptor is a woman aged 18-29 years with Graves disease. Specimen: peripheral blood mononuclear cells (PBMCs), collected at new diagnosis, from a patient treated with antithyroid drugs. In nucleotides, the CDR3 is TGCAGTGCCTCAGATCACAGGGGAAGGTACGAGCAGTACTTC. It translates to CSASDHRGRYEQYF.